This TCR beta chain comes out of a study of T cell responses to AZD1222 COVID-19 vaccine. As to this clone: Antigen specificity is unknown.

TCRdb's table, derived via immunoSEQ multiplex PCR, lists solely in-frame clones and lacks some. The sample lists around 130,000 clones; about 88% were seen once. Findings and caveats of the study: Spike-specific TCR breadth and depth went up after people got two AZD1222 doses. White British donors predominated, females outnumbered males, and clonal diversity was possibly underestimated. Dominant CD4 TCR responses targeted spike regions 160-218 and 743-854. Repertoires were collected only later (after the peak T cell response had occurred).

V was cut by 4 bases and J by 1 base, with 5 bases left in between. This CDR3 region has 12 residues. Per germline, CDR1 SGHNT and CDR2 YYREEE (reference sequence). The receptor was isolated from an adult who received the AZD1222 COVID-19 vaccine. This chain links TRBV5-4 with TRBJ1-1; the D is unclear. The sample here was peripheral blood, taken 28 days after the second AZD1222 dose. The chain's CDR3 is CASSAKNTEAFF. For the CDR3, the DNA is TGTGCCAGCAGCGCAAAGAACACTGAAGCTTTCTTT.